These 12 T cell receptor beta chains share one sample of origin, sequenced in a study of Graves' ophthalmopathy and Graves' hyperthyroidism. For repertoire sequencing, the TCR beta CDR3 regions were amplified from RNA transcripts. First-round RT-PCR with HTBI primers preceded a second-round multiplex PCR. TCRdb recomputed calls from the multiplex PCR reads with MiXCR, one row per CDR3 protein. This sample has approximately 480,000 distinct CDR3 sequences, with approximately 15% found just once. Sequencing was done on a sample of blood. The receptors were gathered from a woman under 40 with Graves' ophthalmopathy.

This clonotype was detected ten times or more. The CDR3 protein is CASSRTGHEQYF. DNA for the CDR3: TGTGCCAGCTCACGCACGGGCCACGAGCAGTACTTC. This rearrangement joins TRBV6-2 or TRBV6-3 to TRBJ2-7; D remains unclear. The V gene lost 8 bases and the J gene lost 5 bases, with 13 bases spanning the gap. Germline CDR1 is MNHEY and CDR2 is SVGEGT. This CDR3 comprises 12 residues.

This clonotype has at least ten counts. The chain joins TRBV12-3 or TRBV12-4 to TRBJ1-6; weak D call: TRBD1 (5 bases). The CDR3 consists of 14 residues. Trimming left V 2 bases short and J 10 bases short, with 12 bases between. The DNA of the CDR3 is TGTGCCAGCAGTTTACAGGGCTTGTCCTCACCCCTCCACTTT. Translating gives CASSLQGLSSPLHF.

This clonotype appeared once. The chain joins TRBV20-1 to TRBJ2-4; tentatively, D is TRBD1 (6 bases). Trimming stripped 0 bases from V and 4 bases from J, with 10 bases between. Germline V CDR1 and CDR2: DFQATT, SNEGSKA (reference sequence). The CDR3 runs to 14 residues. CDR3 in amino acids: CSARDRTAKNIQYF. DNA for the CDR3: TGCAGTGCTAGAGACCGGACAGCAAAAAACATTCAGTACTTC.

The chain carries TRBV5-1 and TRBJ2-6; D not certain. Germline-derived CDR1 and CDR2 are SGHRS and YFSETQ. Trimming shortened V by 5 bases and J by 2 bases, and 8 bases separated the two germline ends. The CDR3 is made up of 14 amino acids. The CDR3 coding sequence is TGCGCCAGCAGGCAGACTGCTGGGGCCAACGTCCTGACTTTC. Translation: CASRQTAGANVLTF.

This clonotype was recorded many times. The chain couples TRBV19 to TRBJ1-2; 7 bases agree with TRBD1. V dropped 4 bases and J dropped 3; count of bases not matched to a gene: 8. Germline V gives CDR1 LNHDA, CDR2 SQIVND (reference sequence). The CDR3 contains 15 residues. In DNA form, the CDR3 reads TGTGCCAGTAGTAGCCGACAGGGAGAGGACTATGGCTACACCTTC. Translated: CASSSRQGEDYGYTF.

This chain links TRBV7-8 with TRBJ2-7, with D perhaps matching TRBD2 (5 bases). Trimming removed 6 bases from V and 6 bases from J, with 15 bases in between. The CDR3 runs 13 residues. Per germline, CDR1 SGHVS and CDR2 FQNEAQ. The CDR3 is CASSLYPSREQYF. The CDR3 bases are TGTGCCAGCAGTTTATACCCTAGCCGCGAGCAGTACTTC. Drawing the rest from reference TRBV7-8 and TRBJ2-7, the complete variable domain is GAGVSQSPRYKVAKRGQDVALRCDPISGHVSLFWYQQALGQGPEFLTYFQNEAQLDKSGLPSDRFFAERPEGSVSTLKIQRTQQEDSAVYLCASSLYPSREQYFGPGTRLTVT.

This clonotype appeared many times. The J gene is TRBJ2-7, the V gene TRBV28, with 12 bases matching TRBD2. This CDR3 has 18 residues. CDR1 and CDR2 from the germline V gene are MDHEN and SYDVKM. With 2 bases clipped from V and 4 bases from J, the junction kept 12 bases outside the gene matches. The CDR3 loop reads CASSLSLSSGRANYEQYF. The CDR3 DNA sequence: TGTGCCAGCAGTTTAAGCCTCTCTAGCGGGAGGGCCAATTACGAGCAGTACTTC. Supplemented by reference TRBV28 and TRBJ2-7, the full variable domain reads DVKVTQSSRYLVKRTGEKVFLECVQDMDHENMFWYRQDPGLGLRLIYFSYDVKMKEKGDIPEGYSVSREKKERFSLILESASTNQTSMYLCASSLSLSSGRANYEQYFGPGTRLTVT.

In its sample, this clonotype was seen many times. The gene calls are TRBV2 and TRBJ2-5; 7 nucleotides line up with TRBD2. V was pared by 6 bases and J by 2 bases, with 6 bases of the junction left unmatched. Germline V gene lookup returns CDR1 SNHLY and CDR2 FYNNEI. The CDR3 has 14 amino acids. The CDR3 is CASRGGGGQETQYF. The DNA for the CDR3 is TGTGCCAGCAGAGGCGGGGGAGGACAAGAGACCCAGTACTTC.

The V and J genes are TRBV6-2 or TRBV6-3 and TRBJ1-5; D is perhaps TRBD1 (5 bases). Germline lookup yields CDR1 MNHEY and CDR2 SVGEGT. V shed 2 bases and J shed 7 bases, with 9 bases lying between them. The CDR3 extends over 13 amino acids. In DNA, the CDR3 is TGTGCCAGCAGTTACGGGACGGACCAGCCCCAGCATTTT. It specifies CASSYGTDQPQHF.

In its sample, this clonotype was seen a few times. The rearrangement links TRBV30 to TRBJ1-1; D is unclear. Trimming left V 1 base short and J 5 bases short, with 8 bases between. The germline V gene encodes CDR1 GTSNPN and CDR2 SVGIG (reference sequence). CDR3 length equals 12 residues. The CDR3 sequence: CAWSGQPTEAFF. As DNA, the CDR3 is TGTGCCTGGAGTGGTCAACCGACTGAAGCTTTCTTT. Supplemented by reference TRBV30 and TRBJ1-1, the full variable domain reads SQTIHQWPATLVQPVGSPLSLECTVEGTSNPNLYWYRQAAGRGLQLLFYSVGIGQISSEVPQNLSASRPQDRQFILSSKKLLLSDSGFYLCAWSGQPTEAFFGQGTRLTVV.

The rearrangement uses TRBV27 and TRBJ2-3; D remains ambiguous. In germline, CDR1 is MNHEY, CDR2 SMNVEV (reference sequence). This CDR3 contains 17 residues. V was pared by 6 bases and J by 2 bases, with 21 bases between. The CDR3 DNA sequence: TGTGCCAGCAGCCCAATCGGAAATACCAAATTCACAGATACGCAGTATTTT. Its protein is CASSPIGNTKFTDTQYF.

At least ten counts were recorded for this clonotype. The chain is built from TRBV6-2 or TRBV6-3 and TRBJ2-5; 10 bases fit TRBD2. The trim removed 6 bases at V and 0 bases at J, leaving 4 bases unmatched. Germline-derived CDR1 and CDR2 are MNHEY and SVGEGT. This CDR3 comprises 15 residues. The CDR3 spells CASRGLAVHQETQYF. The CDR3 coding sequence is TGTGCCAGCAGAGGACTAGCGGTGCACCAAGAGACCCAGTACTTC.